The T cell receptor (beta chain) described here comes from a study of T cells after yellow fever vaccination (dated by TCRdb to between 2018 and 2021). In terms of the full investigation: The SMART-Seq v4 Ultra Low Input RNA kit was used to prepare libraries from fractions with low cell numbers. To follow T-cell clones before and after primary and booster YFV17D yellow fever vaccination, bulk TCR alpha and beta repertoires were sequenced over time. Two healthy male donors, one aged 18 to 30 and one aged 30 to 40 years, were included in the cohort. Bulk PBMC replicates and cell subsets were isolated from blood drawn at multiple timepoints before and after both primary and secondary immunization. The paper's findings and limits, for the study overall: Most clones expanded after primary vaccination were re-detected after the booster (almost 97% of CD4 and approximately 88% of CD8), suggesting broad memory maintenance. Only a couple of donors were included in the study, so the extent to which the findings can be generalized is limited. Computational filtering was needed because FACS-sorted repertoires could contain abundant contaminating clonotypes from the bulk population. A small share of clonotypes occurred in both CD4 and CD8 compartments, likely arising from convergent recombination. The secondary T-cell response was found to be weaker but faster than the primary response, with a peak reached on day 5 rather than on day 15.

Synthesis of TCR cDNA relied on 5'RACE template switching, a step that introduced a universal primer site along with unique molecular identifiers. cDNA synthesis was primed from both the TCR alpha and TCR beta constant segments. Library amplification involved two PCR steps, and the second step added sample barcodes and sequencing adapters. Sequencing of libraries was performed on Illumina HiSeq 2500 (2x100 bp) or NovaSeq (2x150 bp). In the authors' own workflow: Demultiplexing of reads and collapsing into UMI consensus sequences were performed with MIGEC, and V(D)J alignment was carried out with MiXCR. Clonotypes responding to the vaccine were identified with edgeR on replicate PBMC samples, with the criteria of FDR below 0.01 and a log2 fold change above 5 up to day 15. Bulk clonotypes were assigned CD4 or CD8 identity according to which sequenced CD4 or CD8 repertoire held them at higher abundance. TCRdb handled the public reads itself, with Q25 trimming in fastp and clone calling in MiXCR, and kept productive beta chains. Rows merge per CDR3 protein into single entries with the most common DNA and genes. The V and J calls and clone size are TCRdb's, not the authors'. The sample has a few hundred thousand distinct CDR3 sequences on record, roughly 21% of them singletons. Approximately 15% of the sample is taken by the ten largest.

As regards this clonotype: It lacks a known antigen. Base quality data are lacking; no much larger clone is found one base away.

Sample treatment or condition, as interpreted from the label and publication: live attenuated yellow fever vaccine strain. At each blood-draw timepoint, two biological replicates of bulk PBMCs were collected. PBMCs were isolated from peripheral blood using a standard Ficoll-Paque protocol. RNA was extracted with TriZol from bulk PBMCs, CD4 and CD8 fractions, and dextramer-positive and dextramer-negative fractions. Reading from cysteine to phenylalanine, the CDR3 counts 16 amino acids. This entry keeps only the CDR3 DNA: 48 bases, framed from base 1. CDR1 MNHEY and CDR2 SMNVEV are derived from the germline V gene (reference sequence). After removal of 6 bases from V and 0 bases from J, the junction retains 6 bases not matched to a gene.

The receptor was isolated from a man in his thirties or forties who received the YFV17D yellow fever vaccine. This specimen consisted of PBMCs, obtained 15 days after the yellow fever booster vaccination. The chain couples TRBV27 to TRBJ2-2; 8 central bases correspond to TRBD1. The CDR3 region: CASRLGTGANTGELFF. The nucleotide sequence is TGTGCCAGCAGACTGGGGACAGGAGCGAACACCGGGGAGCTGTTTTTT.